This section outlines one T cell receptor beta chain sequence together with its context. The antigen it binds to is not known. No much larger clone is present one base from it, and per-base qualities are unavailable. To prepare the library, the immunoSEQ multiplex PCR assay was applied. Here the immuneACCESS table is served through TCRdb, limited to in-frame sequences with V and J called. Missing clones are a known gap in these copies; in checked studies unresolved V genes cover under half, and the rest lacks a known reason. This sample gives about 43,000 clones in total; 70% to 90% of them show up just once. The ten largest make up approximately 0.82% of the sample. The data were taken from a study of ipilimumab plus nivolumab after autologous stem cell transplantation (dated by TCRdb to the early 2020s). Concerning the study at large: The median number of doses that trial patients received was about five for ipilimumab and 8 or 9 for nivolumab. Roughly 35 patients made up the trial's intent-to-treat population. The trial enrolled patients with high-risk diffuse large B cell lymphoma, mature T cell lymphoma, or multiple myeloma undergoing autologous transplant. Included in the myeloma cohort were high-risk transplant-naive patients as well as patients relapsing within 3 years of a first autologous transplant. Study-wide conclusions, independent of this receptor: The authors stated that profiles of the T cell receptor repertoire, regulatory T cell phenotype and gut microbiota provided a biologic rationale for studying this approach further. Combined checkpoint inhibition as post-transplant consolidation was concluded by the authors to appear tolerable.

From its cysteine to its phenylalanine, the CDR3 spans 14 amino acids. CDR3 DNA is the only sequence kept; it has 42 bases, read in frame from the first base. Unmatched junction bases come to 10, with V trimmed by 4 bases and J by 6 bases. The germline V gene specifies SGHRS as CDR1 and YFSETQ as CDR2. Starting 14 to 28 days after the autologous transplant, patients began checkpoint therapy, which included ipilimumab at 1 mg/kg intravenously on day 1 of selected weeks. Patients received nivolumab at 3 mg/kg intravenously on day 1 of weeks 1, 4, 7, 10, and every two weeks through week 26. The study was a Phase Ib clinical trial testing combined checkpoint inhibition with ipilimumab and nivolumab as consolidation after autologous stem cell transplantation.

The receptor chain draws on TRBV5-1 and TRBJ2-7; 7 central bases correspond to TRBD1. The material sequenced was PBMCs, taken in a trial of ipilimumab plus nivolumab as post-transplant consolidation. The receptor comes from a male donor with multiple myeloma. In nucleotide form, the sequence is TGCGCCAGCAGCCCCGAGGACAGGAATCTCGAGCAGTACTTC. This yields the protein CASSPEDRNLEQYF.